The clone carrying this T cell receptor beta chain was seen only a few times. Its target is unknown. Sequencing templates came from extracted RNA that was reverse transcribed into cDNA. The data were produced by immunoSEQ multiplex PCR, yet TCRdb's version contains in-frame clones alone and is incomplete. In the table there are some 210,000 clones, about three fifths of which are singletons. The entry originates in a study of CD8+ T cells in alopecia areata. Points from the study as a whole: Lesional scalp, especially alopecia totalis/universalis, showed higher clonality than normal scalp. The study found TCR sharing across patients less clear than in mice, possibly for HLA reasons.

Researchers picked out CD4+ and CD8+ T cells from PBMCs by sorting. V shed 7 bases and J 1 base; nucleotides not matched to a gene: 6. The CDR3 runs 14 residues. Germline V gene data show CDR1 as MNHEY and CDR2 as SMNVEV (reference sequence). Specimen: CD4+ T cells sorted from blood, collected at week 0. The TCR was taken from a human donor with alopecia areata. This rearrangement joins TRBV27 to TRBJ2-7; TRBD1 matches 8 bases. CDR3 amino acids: CASTGQVGSYEQYF. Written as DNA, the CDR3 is TGTGCCAGCACGGGACAGGTGGGGTCCTACGAGCAGTACTTC.